One and the same sample provided the 10 T cell receptor beta chains below, sequenced in a study of T cell clusters in autoimmune cytopenias. TRB rearrangements were amplified by touch-down multiplex PCR with mixed TRB-A/B primers. TCRdb reanalyzed the multiplex PCR reads, giving one entry per CDR3 protein sequence and no DNA. This listing includes 4,500 to 6,500 distinct CDR3 sequences. TRB amplification used approximately 250 ng of peripheral blood genomic DNA. Sequenced sample: peripheral blood. Receptors were obtained from a human donor with an autoimmune cytopenia or autoimmune hepatitis (not recorded which).

This clonotype ranks as medium-sized (0.01 to 0.1%) in terms of frequency. This chain links TRBV15 with TRBJ1-1. The CDR3 extends over 15 amino acids. CDR1 is LNHNV, CDR2 YYDKDF, per germline (reference sequence). The CDR3 protein is CATSRPGIMNTEAFF.

This clonotype shows up as medium-sized by frequency. This chain connects TRBV19 to TRBJ2-3; the TRBD2 assignment by TCRdb is unverifiable without DNA. The CDR3 is 16 amino acids. Germline loops: CDR1 LNHDA, CDR2 SQIVND (reference sequence). The CDR3 sequence is CASSIGAAGSTDTQYF.

The chain combines TRBV7-9 with TRBJ1-1. The CDR3 extends over 14 amino acids. Germline loops: CDR1 SEHNR, CDR2 FQNEAQ (reference sequence). CDR3 in amino acids: CASSFYAESTEAFF.

The V gene is TRBV19, the J gene TRBJ2-1; the D call from TCRdb, TRBD2, cannot be confirmed without DNA. Germline CDR1 and CDR2: LNHDA and SQIVND (reference sequence). This CDR3 is 15 amino acids long. CDR3: CASCNHASGGDEQFF.

The CDR3 spells CATSRDRQGAPEAFF. This sequence joins TRBV15 and TRBJ1-1; without DNA, the TCRdb call of TRBD1 cannot be checked. This CDR3 is 15 amino acids long. Germline CDR1 LNHNV, CDR2 YYDKDF (reference sequence). The full variable domain, with the rest looked up from reference TRBV15 and TRBJ1-1, is DAMVIQNPRYQVTQFGKPVTLSCSQTLNHNVMYWYQQKSSQAPKLLFHYYDKDFNNEADTPDNFQSRRPNTSFCFLDIRSPGLGDTAMYLCATSRDRQGAPEAFFGQGTRLTVV.

The chain employs TRBV5-1 and TRBJ2-7; no DNA is available, so the TRBD1 call from TCRdb remains unchecked. CDR1 and CDR2 (germline): SGHRS, YFSETQ. CDR3 length: 15 amino acids. CDR3 residues: CASSSQGQAHYEQYF.

This rearrangement joins TRBV4-2 to TRBJ2-3; the TCRdb D gene call, TRBD2, has no DNA to confirm it. Looked up from germline, CDR1 is LGHNA and CDR2 is YNFKEQ. The CDR3 has 17 residues. The CDR3 spells CASSQIKRGGLEDTQYF.

This clonotype counts as medium-sized by frequency. The chain is built from TRBV11-1 and TRBJ2-1. The length of the CDR3 is 12 residues. From germline, CDR1 is SGHAT and CDR2 FQDESV (reference sequence). This CDR3 reads CASSLYLNEQFF.

This clonotype is labeled medium-sized based on frequency. The rearrangement joins TRBV6-5 to TRBJ1-6; TCRdb's D call of TRBD1 is untestable without DNA. Per the germline V gene, CDR1 is MNHEY and CDR2 is SVGAGI. The CDR3 extends over 17 amino acids. CDR3 residues: CASSPGGGGRGGSPLHF.

The chain employs TRBV6-5 and TRBJ1-1. The CDR3 is made up of 13 amino acids. The germline gives CDR1 MNHEY, CDR2 SVGAGI. This CDR3 reads CASSYSDATEAFF.